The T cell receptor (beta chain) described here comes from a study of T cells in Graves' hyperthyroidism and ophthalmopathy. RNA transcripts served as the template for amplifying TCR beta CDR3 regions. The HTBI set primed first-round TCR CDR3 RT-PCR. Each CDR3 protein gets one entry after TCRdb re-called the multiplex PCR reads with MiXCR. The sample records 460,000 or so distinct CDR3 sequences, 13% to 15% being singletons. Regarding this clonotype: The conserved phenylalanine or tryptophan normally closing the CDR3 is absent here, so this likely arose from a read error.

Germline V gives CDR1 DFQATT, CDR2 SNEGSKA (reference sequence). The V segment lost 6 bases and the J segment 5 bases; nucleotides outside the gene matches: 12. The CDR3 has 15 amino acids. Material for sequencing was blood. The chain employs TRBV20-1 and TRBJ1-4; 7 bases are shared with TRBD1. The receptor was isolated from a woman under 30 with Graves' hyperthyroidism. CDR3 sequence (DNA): TGCAGTGCCCAAAAGCCGGGACAGATGAATGAAAAACTGTTTCTT. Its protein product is CSAQKPGQMNEKLFL.